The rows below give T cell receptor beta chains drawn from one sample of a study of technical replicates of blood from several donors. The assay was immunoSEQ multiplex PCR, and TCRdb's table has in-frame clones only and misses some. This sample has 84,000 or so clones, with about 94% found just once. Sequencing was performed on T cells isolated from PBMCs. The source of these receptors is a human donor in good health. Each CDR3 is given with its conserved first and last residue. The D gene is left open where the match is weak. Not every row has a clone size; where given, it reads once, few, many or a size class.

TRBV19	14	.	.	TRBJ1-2	TGTGCCAGTAGTATACAGGGCGTTGACTATGGCTACACCTTC	CASSIQGVDYGYTF
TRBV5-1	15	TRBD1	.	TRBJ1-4	TGCGCCAGCAGCGCGGGGAACAGGGGCTATGAAAAACTGTTTTTT	CASSAGNRGYEKLFF
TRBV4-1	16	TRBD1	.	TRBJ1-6	TGCGCCAGCAGCGATCCGGCCGGGACAGGGCCTTTGTCCCTCCACTTT	CASSDPAGTGPLSLHF
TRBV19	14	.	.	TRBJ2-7	TGTGCCAGTAGTATTTCAGCGCGGGTAGCCGAGCAGTACTTC	CASSISARVAEQYF
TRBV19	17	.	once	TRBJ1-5	TGTGCCAGTAGCGATCGGGCAGGCGCGGGGAGCAATCAGCCCCAGCATTTT	CASSDRAGAGSNQPQHF
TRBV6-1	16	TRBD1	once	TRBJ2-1	TGTGCCAGCAGTGGCGGGACAGGAAGCTCCTACAATGAGCAGTTCTTC	CASSGGTGSSYNEQFF
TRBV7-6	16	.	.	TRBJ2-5	TGTGCCAGCAGCTTAACCTTAGCGGTAATGGAAGAGACCCAGTACTTC	CASSLTLAVMEETQYF
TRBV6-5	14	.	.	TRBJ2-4	TGTGCCAGCAGTTTCCAAGGACAGCAAAACATTCAATACTTC	CASSFQGQQNIQYF
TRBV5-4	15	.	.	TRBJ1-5	TGTGCCAGCAGCTTGCGGGGTGCACTCAATCAGCCCCAGCATTTT	CASSLRGALNQPQHF
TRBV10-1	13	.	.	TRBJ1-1	TGCGCCAGCAGTGGGCAGGGCCATCCTGAAGCTTTCTTT	CASSGQGHPEAFF
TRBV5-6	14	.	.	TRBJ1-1	TGTGCCAGCAGCTTAGACGGGACTGTCACTGAAGCTTTCTTT	CASSLDGTVTEAFF
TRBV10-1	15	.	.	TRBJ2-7	TGCGCCAGCAGTGGTCGGGGTAGAGGAACGGACGAGCAGTACTTC	CASSGRGRGTDEQYF
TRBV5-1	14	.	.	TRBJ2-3	TGCGCCAGCAGCTTGGAGTCGCCGGGGGATACGCAGTATTTT	CASSLESPGDTQYF
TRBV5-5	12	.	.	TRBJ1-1	TGTGCCAGCAGCCAACTGGAGCTTGAAGCTTTCTTT	CASSQLELEAFF
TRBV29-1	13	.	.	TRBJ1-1	TGCAGCGTTTGGGCCCAAATGAACACTGAAGCTTTCTTT	CSVWAQMNTEAFF
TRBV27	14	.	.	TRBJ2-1	TGTGCCAGCAGTCCAGGGGAAACATACAATGAGCAGTTCTTC	CASSPGETYNEQFF
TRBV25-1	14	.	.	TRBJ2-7	TGTGCCAGCAGTGAATACTCAGAGAGGTACGAGCAGTACTTC	CASSEYSERYEQYF
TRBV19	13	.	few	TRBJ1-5	TGTGCCAGTAGTATACAGGGTTCGCAGCCCCAGCATTTT	CASSIQGSQPQHF
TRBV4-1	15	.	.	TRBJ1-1	TGCGCCAGCAGCCCTCAGGGTTTGGGAAACACTGAAGCTTTCTTT	CASSPQGLGNTEAFF
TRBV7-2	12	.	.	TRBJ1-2	TGTGCCAGCAGCTTCTCTAACTATGGCTACACCTTC	CASSFSNYGYTF
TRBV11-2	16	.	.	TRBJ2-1	TGTGCCAGCAGCTTGATCGGGACTCCCGCGTACAATGAGCAGTTCTTC	CASSLIGTPAYNEQFF
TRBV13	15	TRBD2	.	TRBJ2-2	TGTGCCAGCAGCTTATTAAGCGGGGACGCCGGGGAGCTGTTTTTT	CASSLLSGDAGELFF
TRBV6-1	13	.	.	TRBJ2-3	TGTGCCAGCAGTGACCCGGGACTCCGATGGCAGTATTTT	CASSDPGLRWQYF
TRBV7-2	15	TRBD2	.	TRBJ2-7	TGTGCCAGCAGCTTAGGACCTAGCGGGGGTATGGAGCAGTACTTC	CASSLGPSGGMEQYF